These 9 T cell receptor beta chains came from one sample sequenced in a study of T and B cells in COVID-19 patients. TRB was amplified from about 250-500 ng of blood genomic DNA. Multiplex PCR with BIOMED2 TRB-A/B primer pools amplified TRB rearrangements. TCRdb itself ran the multiplex PCR reads through MiXCR, one entry per CDR3 protein. Here the sample spans some 13,000 distinct CDR3 sequences, 25% being singletons. The sample taken for sequencing was blood. The receptor source for this set is a human donor who had recovered from COVID-19.

This clonotype was observed at least ten times. This sequence joins TRBV12-3 or TRBV12-4 and TRBJ2-1; 10 positions match TRBD2. This CDR3 is 19 amino acids long. Trimming removed 3 bases from V and 5 bases from J; junction bases left unmatched: 16. CDR3 in DNA: TGTGCCAGCAGTTTTCCGGTTCTCCACGGGACTAGCGAGCACAATGAGCAGTTCTTC. This translates into CASSFPVLHGTSEHNEQFF.

Turning to this clonotype: Just one base apart from a much larger clone, this may be a read error. The chain employs TRBV6-5 and TRBJ2-1; 10 positions match TRBD2. CDR1 MNHEY and CDR2 SVGAGI come from the germline V gene. CDR3 length: 16 amino acids. The junction had 7 bases not matched to a gene; V was cut back by 1 base and J by 7 bases. The CDR3 DNA follows: TGTGCCAGCAGTTACTTGCGGACTAGCGGCCAAAATGAGCAGTTCTTC. It codes for CASSYLRTSGQNEQFF.

This clonotype is classed as medium-sized. The genes are TRBV19 and TRBJ2-2; 7 bases map to TRBD1. This CDR3 spans 18 amino acids. V was clipped by 3 bases and J by 4 bases; unmatched bases: 14. Germline V lookup: CDR1 LNHDA, CDR2 SQIVND (reference sequence). The CDR3, as DNA: TGTGCCAGTAGTATCCTGGAAGGGGGCACCAGTATCACCGGGGAGCTGTTTTTT. This translates into CASSILEGGTSITGELFF.

The table lists this clonotype with a few counts. The chain has TRBV27 and TRBJ1-5; D perhaps matches TRBD1 (5 bases). Trimming removed 2 bases from V and 1 base from J, with 9 bases in between. The CDR3 totals 15 residues. The germline V gene encodes CDR1 MNHEY and CDR2 SMNVEV (reference sequence). The CDR3 nucleotides are TGTGCCAGCAGTTTAATAGGGGACAGCAATCAGCCCCAGCATTTT. Translating it yields CASSLIGDSNQPQHF.

By proportion, this clonotype is medium-sized. The J gene is TRBJ2-6, the V gene TRBV27; D is possibly TRBD2 (5 bases). Trimming left V 3 bases short and J 0 bases short, with 9 bases between. The CDR3 sequence is 16 residues long. Germline loops: CDR1 MNHEY, CDR2 SMNVEV (reference sequence). CDR3 residues: CASSLGDYSGANVLTF. For the CDR3, the DNA is TGTGCCAGCAGTTTGGGAGACTACTCTGGGGCCAACGTCCTGACTTTC.

The gene calls are TRBV24-1 and TRBJ2-7, with TRBD1 matching over 7 bases. CDR3 length equals 15 residues. V lost 3 bases, J lost 2 bases, and 6 bases stayed unmatched. CDR1 is KGHDR and CDR2 is SFDVKD in the germline V gene. Written as DNA, the CDR3 is TGTGCCACCAGTGATCCTGCGACAGGGACCTACGAGCAGTACTTC. The encoded protein is CATSDPATGTYEQYF.

This clonotype is medium-sized within its sample. CDR3 protein: CASSLGPGLADTTDTQYF. DNA of the CDR3: TGTGCCAGCAGCTTAGGCCCTGGACTAGCGGATACCACAGATACGCAGTATTTT. The J gene is TRBJ2-3, the V gene TRBV13, with 10 bases fitting TRBD2. This CDR3 contains 18 residues. Germline-derived CDR1 and CDR2 are PRHDT and FYEKMQ (reference sequence). J gave up 2 bases and V 0 bases, and 8 bases lay outside the gene matches.

This clonotype was detected ten times or more. The chain has TRBV6-6 and TRBJ2-3; 8 bases agree with TRBD2. Germline trimming cut 1 base from V and 3 bases from J; bases unmatched to any gene: 3. Germline V CDR1 and CDR2: MNHNY, SVGAGI (reference sequence). The CDR3 has 15 amino acids. The chain's CDR3 is CASSYLGLATDTQYF. The CDR3 DNA sequence: TGTGCCAGCAGTTACTTAGGACTAGCAACAGATACGCAGTATTTT.

This clonotype showed up many times. The chain combines TRBV6-2 or TRBV6-3 with TRBJ2-7; 9 nucleotides align to TRBD2. Germline-derived CDR1 and CDR2 are MNHEY and SVGEGT. Losses at the gene ends were 0 bases for V and 2 bases for J; bases not matched to a gene: 5. The CDR3 is 16 residues long. As DNA, the CDR3 is TGTGCCAGCAGTTACTCAGCGGGAGGCCCCCCCTACGAGCAGTACTTC. Encoded protein: CASSYSAGGPPYEQYF.